This entry concerns a single T cell receptor beta chain. This entry is derived from a study of technical replicates of blood from several donors. Only in-frame clones appear in the TCRdb table, and some are missing; sequencing was by immunoSEQ multiplex PCR. The sample has around 70,000 clones, about 95% seen once. The trim removed 0 bases at V and 2 bases at J, leaving 1 base unmatched. Germline V lookup: CDR1 MNHNY, CDR2 SVGAGI (reference sequence). This CDR3 contains 15 residues. The sequence was collected from a human donor in good health. The V call is TRBV6-6, the J call TRBJ1-2; 9 nucleotides match TRBD1. Sequenced sample: T cells isolated from PBMCs. The CDR3 bases are TGTGCCAGCAGTTACTCTGGGACAGGGAACTATGGCTACACCTTC. Encoded protein: CASSYSGTGNYGYTF.